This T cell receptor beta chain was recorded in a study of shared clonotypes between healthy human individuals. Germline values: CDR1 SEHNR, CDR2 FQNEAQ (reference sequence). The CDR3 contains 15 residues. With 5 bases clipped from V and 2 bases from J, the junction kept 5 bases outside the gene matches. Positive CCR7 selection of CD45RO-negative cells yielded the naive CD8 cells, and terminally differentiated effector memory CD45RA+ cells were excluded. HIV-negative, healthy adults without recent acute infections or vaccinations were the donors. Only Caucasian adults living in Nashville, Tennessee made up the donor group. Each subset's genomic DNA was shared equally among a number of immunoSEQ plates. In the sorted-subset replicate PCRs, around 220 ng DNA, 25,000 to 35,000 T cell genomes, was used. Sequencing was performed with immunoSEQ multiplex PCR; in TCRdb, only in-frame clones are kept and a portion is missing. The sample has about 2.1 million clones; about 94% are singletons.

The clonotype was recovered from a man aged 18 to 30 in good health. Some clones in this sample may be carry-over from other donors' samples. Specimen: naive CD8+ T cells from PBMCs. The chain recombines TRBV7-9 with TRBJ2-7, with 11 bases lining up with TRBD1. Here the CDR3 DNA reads TGTGCCAGCAGCGGGTCGGGACAGGGGGCCTACGAGCAGTACTTC. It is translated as CASSGSGQGAYEQYF. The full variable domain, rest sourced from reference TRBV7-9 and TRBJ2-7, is DTGVSQNPRHKITKRGQNVTFRCDPISEHNRLYWYRQTLGQGPEFLTYFQNEAQLEKSRLLSDRFSAERPKGSFSTLEIQRTEQGDSAMYLCASSGSGQGAYEQYFGPGTRLTVT.